This T cell receptor beta chain was found in a study of glioma-infiltrating T cells. Findings of the study overall: Tissue and blood shared very few CDR3 sequences. Tissue-blood divergence was below expectation in non-neoplastic patients, above in gliomas.

In this sample, this clonotype turned up a few times. Antigen unknown. The CDR3 has 18 residues. Germline-derived CDR1 and CDR2 are MNHEY and SVGEGT. The V segment lost 2 bases and the J segment 0 bases; nucleotides outside the gene matches: 5. The iRepertoire nested amplicon-rescue multiplex PCR amplified TCR alpha and beta CDR3s from RNA. Input was roughly 85-450 ng of tissue mRNA or PBMC total RNA. From the multiplex PCR reads, TCRdb called clonotypes with MiXCR, one entry per CDR3 protein. Of about 130,000 distinct CDR3 sequences detected, 20% to 25% appear once; the ten largest clones hold 27%. The clonotype was recovered from a human donor with low-grade glioma or glioblastoma, undergoing nonglioma brain surgery, or in good health (not recorded which). The rearrangement uses TRBV6-2 or TRBV6-3 and TRBJ2-2, with TRBD2 matching 11 bases. The sequenced material came from glioma tissue, nonneoplastic brain tissue, or PBMCs (not recorded which). The chain's CDR3 is CASSYVLAGGPNTGELFF. DNA of the CDR3: TGTGCCAGCAGTTACGTTCTAGCGGGGGGCCCGAACACCGGGGAGCTGTTTTTT.